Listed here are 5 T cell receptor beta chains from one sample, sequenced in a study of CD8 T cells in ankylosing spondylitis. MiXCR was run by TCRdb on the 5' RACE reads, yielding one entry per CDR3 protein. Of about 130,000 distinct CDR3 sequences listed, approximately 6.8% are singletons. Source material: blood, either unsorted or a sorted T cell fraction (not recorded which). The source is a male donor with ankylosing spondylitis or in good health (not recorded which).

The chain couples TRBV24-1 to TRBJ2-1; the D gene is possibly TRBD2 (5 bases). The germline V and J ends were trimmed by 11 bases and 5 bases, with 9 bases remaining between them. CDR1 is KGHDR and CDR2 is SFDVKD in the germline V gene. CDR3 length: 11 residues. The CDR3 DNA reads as TGTGCCAAGGACTCAGACAATGAGCAGTTCTTC. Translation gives CAKDSDNEQFF.

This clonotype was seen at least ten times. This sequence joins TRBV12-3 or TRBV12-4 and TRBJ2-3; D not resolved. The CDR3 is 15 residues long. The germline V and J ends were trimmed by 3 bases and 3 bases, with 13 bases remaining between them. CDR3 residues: CASSFIRHGTDTQYF. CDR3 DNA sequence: TGTGCCAGCAGTTTCATTCGGCACGGGACAGATACGCAGTATTTT.

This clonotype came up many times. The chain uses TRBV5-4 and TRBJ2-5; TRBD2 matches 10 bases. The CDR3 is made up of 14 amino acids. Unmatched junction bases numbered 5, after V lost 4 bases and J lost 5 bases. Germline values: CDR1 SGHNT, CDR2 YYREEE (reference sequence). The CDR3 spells CASSAGTSVETQYF. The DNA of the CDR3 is TGTGCCAGCAGCGCCGGGACTAGCGTGGAGACCCAGTACTTC. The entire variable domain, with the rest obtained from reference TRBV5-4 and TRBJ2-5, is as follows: ETGVTQSPTHLIKTRGQQVTLRCSSQSGHNTVSWYQQALGQGPQFIFQYYREEENGRGNFPPRFSGLQFPNYSSELNVNALELDDSALYLCASSAGTSVETQYFGPGTRLLVL.

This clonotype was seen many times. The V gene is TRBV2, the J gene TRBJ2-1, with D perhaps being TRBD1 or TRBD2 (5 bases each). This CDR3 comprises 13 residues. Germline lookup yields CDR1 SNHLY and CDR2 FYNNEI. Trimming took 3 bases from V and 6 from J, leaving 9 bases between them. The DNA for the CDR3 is TGTGCCAGCAGTGATCAGGGAGTCAATGAGCAGTTCTTC. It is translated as CASSDQGVNEQFF.

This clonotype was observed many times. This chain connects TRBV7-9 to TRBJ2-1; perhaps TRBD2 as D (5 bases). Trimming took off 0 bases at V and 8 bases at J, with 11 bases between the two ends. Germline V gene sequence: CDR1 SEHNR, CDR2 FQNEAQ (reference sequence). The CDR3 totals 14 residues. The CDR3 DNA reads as TGTGCCAGCAGCTTAGCGGGAGATAGCTATGAGCAGTTCTTC. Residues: CASSLAGDSYEQFF.